The 9 T cell receptor beta chains below come from one sample, sequenced in a study of blood T cell repertoires in COVID-19. The repertoire was sequenced with immunoSEQ multiplex PCR; TCRdb's copy has only in-frame clones and lacks some. This table holds roughly 35,000 clones, more than 70% found once. Sequencing used peripheral blood. The source is a man in his 60s with active COVID-19.

The chain couples TRBV28 to TRBJ2-3, with a weak D call TRBD1 (5 bases). CDR1 and CDR2 (germline): MDHEN, SYDVKM. The CDR3 spans 16 residues. V was shortened by 8 bases and J by 0 bases, with 18 bases between the two germline ends. The CDR3 DNA sequence: TGTGCCAGCGAGGTAGGGGTGAGGCGGAGCACAGATACGCAGTATTTT. Residues: CASEVGVRRSTDTQYF.

The CDR3 DNA sequence: TGTGCCAGCAGCTTGCTGTGGGGGGCGGGGGCCTACAATGAGCAGTTCTTC. Translation: CASSLLWGAGAYNEQFF. The rearrangement joins TRBV5-8 to TRBJ2-1; D is perhaps TRBD2 (7 bases). V lost 1 base, J lost 2 bases, and 16 bases lay in between. The V gene's germline CDR1 is SGHTS and CDR2 YDEGEE. The CDR3 has 17 amino acids.

J is TRBJ2-1 and V is TRBV4-2, with D possibly matching TRBD2 (6 bases). V was cut by 4 bases and J by 9 bases, with 16 bases left in between. The CDR3 has 14 amino acids. Germline V gene lookup returns CDR1 LGHNA and CDR2 YNFKEQ. The CDR3 DNA reads TGTGCCAGCAGCCCGCCTGGGAGGACCAGTGAGCAGTTCTTC. It yields the protein CASSPPGRTSEQFF.

The chain joins TRBV11-2 to TRBJ2-2; 8 nucleotides align to TRBD1. The germline V gene encodes CDR1 SGHAT and CDR2 FQNNGV. V dropped 8 bases and J dropped 4; count of bases not matched to a gene: 9. The CDR3 has 15 amino acids. In DNA, the CDR3 is TGTGCCAGCCCGAACCCCGGGACAGGCACCGGGGAGCTGTTTTTT. The encoded protein is CASPNPGTGTGELFF.

The V gene is TRBV19, the J gene TRBJ2-6; 8 bases are shared with TRBD1. Germline V gives CDR1 LNHDA, CDR2 SQIVND (reference sequence). The CDR3 covers 16 residues. V dropped 6 bases and J dropped 3; count of bases not matched to a gene: 7. The CDR3 DNA sequence: TGTGCCAGTAGCGACCCAGGGGGCGGTGGGGCCAACGTCCTGACTTTC. It yields the protein CASSDPGGGGANVLTF.

There are a few counts of this clone. V and J are TRBV9 and TRBJ2-7; 9 bases match TRBD1. The CDR3 contains 14 residues. CDR1 is SGDLS and CDR2 is YYNGEE in the germline V gene. V shed 4 bases and J 7 bases; nucleotides not matched to a gene: 9. The DNA for the CDR3 is TGTGCCAGCAGCACCCGACAGGGGGATGAAGAGCAGTACTTC. Residues: CASSTRQGDEEQYF.

With regard to this clone: This sample also contains other DNA sequences that code for the same CDR3. The V call is TRBV5-1, the J call TRBJ1-2; D might be TRBD1 (6 bases). The length of the CDR3 is 13 residues. Germline V lookup: CDR1 SGHRS, CDR2 YFSETQ. The V end was cut by 4 bases, the J end by 6 bases, with 13 bases between. The CDR3 DNA is TGCGCCAGCAGCCCCGGGACACGTGATGGCTACACCTTC. Translating it yields CASSPGTRDGYTF.

On this clone: Other DNA sequences within the sample encode an identical CDR3. The genes are TRBV5-1 and TRBJ1-1; TRBD1 aligns across 9 bases. The CDR3 totals 14 residues. CDR1 SGHRS and CDR2 YFSETQ come from the germline V gene. J lost 5 bases, V lost 3 bases, and 5 bases had no gene match. The CDR3: CASSSGQGRTEAFF. The CDR3 nucleotides read TGCGCCAGCAGCTCTGGACAGGGGAGAACTGAAGCTTTCTTT. The variable domain in full, completed from reference TRBV5-1 and TRBJ1-1, reads KAGVTQTPRYLIKTRGQQVTLSCSPISGHRSVSWYQQTPGQGLQFLFEYFSETQRNKGNFPGRFSGRQFSNSRSEMNVSTLELGDSALYLCASSSGQGRTEAFFGQGTRLTVV.

This chain joins TRBV5-1 and TRBJ2-2; D gene uncertain. The CDR3 has 15 residues. The germline gives CDR1 SGHRS, CDR2 YFSETQ. Between the trimmed V and J ends, which lost 5 bases and 4 bases, there was a span of 15 bases. CDR3: CASRALPGSTGELFF. Written as DNA, the CDR3 is TGCGCCAGCAGGGCACTGCCGGGTAGCACCGGGGAGCTGTTTTTT.